The 22 T cell receptor beta chains listed next were all sequenced from one sample in a study of cytomegalovirus exposure and HLA in healthy donors (dated by TCRdb to between 2016 and 2019). Libraries were constructed by the immunoSEQ multiplex PCR assay. The multiplex PCR relied on a mix of 60 forward primers for TCR Vbeta segments and 13 reverse primers for TCR Jbeta segments. Entries here come from immuneACCESS through TCRdb and include only in-frame sequences with V and J called. Some clones fail to appear in such tables; in the studies checked, an unresolved V gene covers under half of the shortfall, and the cause of the remainder is unknown. The sample has fewer than 250,000 clones on record, approximately 81% of them singletons. Roughly 3.1% of the sample goes to the ten largest clones. The sample comprised PBMCs. These receptors all stem from a man aged 30 to 45 in good health and CMV-seronegative.

V gene TRBV7-3 combines with J gene TRBJ2-3, with 9 bases aligning to TRBD2. V was pared by 3 bases and J by 1 base, with 8 bases of the junction left unmatched. Germline CDR1 is SGHTA and CDR2 is FQGTGA. The CDR3 runs to 17 residues. The CDR3 is CASSFQAGGRGTDTQYF. CDR3 DNA: TGTGCCAGCAGCTTTCAGGCGGGGGGGCGGGGCACAGATACGCAGTATTTT.

A single count supports this clone. J is TRBJ2-7 and V is TRBV7-2; 7 bases align to TRBD2. The CDR3 totals 15 residues. The germline CDR1 and CDR2 sequences are SGHTA and FQGNSA. The trim removed 4 bases at V and 1 base at J, leaving 7 bases unmatched. The CDR3 DNA follows: TGTGCCAGCAGCTCCGTACCAGCGGGGTCCTACGAGCAGTACTTC. Its protein is CASSSVPAGSYEQYF.

This chain links TRBV18 with TRBJ2-7; weak D call: TRBD1 (5 bases). Germline CDR1 KGHSH, CDR2 LQKENI. The V end lost 3 bases, the J end lost 3 bases, and 9 bases lay between the germline ends. CDR3 size: 13 residues. The CDR3 protein is CASSPDGHYEQYF. The CDR3 DNA sequence: TGTGCCAGCTCACCGGACGGACACTACGAGCAGTACTTC.

This rearrangement joins TRBV19 to TRBJ2-7, with D tentatively TRBD2 (6 bases). This CDR3 is 13 amino acids long. Deletions cut 5 bases from V and 2 bases from J, with 10 bases between. The germline CDR1 and CDR2 sequences are LNHDA and SQIVND (reference sequence). The CDR3 sequence is CASSSEGAYEQYF. The CDR3, as DNA: TGTGCCAGTAGTTCGGAGGGAGCCTACGAGCAGTACTTC.

This clone has more than one count but fewer than ten. CDR3 protein: CASSLGGLAGDSYNEQFF. In DNA form, the CDR3 reads TGTGCCAGCAGCCTCGGGGGGCTAGCGGGTGATTCCTACAATGAGCAGTTCTTC. The gene calls are TRBV9 and TRBJ2-1; 8 positions agree with TRBD2. CDR1 and CDR2 from the germline V gene are SGDLS and YYNGEE. This CDR3 spans 18 amino acids. Losses at the gene ends were 4 bases for V and 1 base for J; bases not matched to a gene: 13. Supplemented by reference TRBV9 and TRBJ2-1, the full variable domain reads DSGVTQTPKHLITATGQRVTLRCSPRSGDLSVYWYQQSLDQGLQFLIQYYNGEERAKGNILERFSAQQFPDLHSELNLSSLELGDSALYFCASSLGGLAGDSYNEQFFGPGTRLTVL.

This sequence joins TRBV28 and TRBJ1-2; D is ambiguous. From germline, CDR1 is MDHEN and CDR2 SYDVKM. This CDR3 has 16 residues. Trimming took 3 bases from V and 8 from J, leaving 22 bases between them. CDR3 coding DNA: TGTGCCAGCAGTTTCCCACAACCCCACGAGGGAAAAGGCTACACCTTC. Encoded protein: CASSFPQPHEGKGYTF.

V gene TRBV15 combines with J gene TRBJ2-2, with 7 bases matching TRBD2. CDR1 is LNHNV and CDR2 is YYDKDF in the germline V gene (reference sequence). The CDR3 contains 15 residues. V shed 6 bases and J 6 bases; nucleotides not matched to a gene: 10. In DNA, the CDR3 is TGTGCCACCAGATACCTGGGGGGGGACGCCGGGGAGCTGTTTTTT. This gives the protein CATRYLGGDAGELFF.

A single count supports this clone. This chain uses TRBV4-3 with TRBJ1-6; unclear D gene. The CDR3 has 15 amino acids. CDR1 and CDR2 (germline): LGHNA, YSLEER. V was cut by 0 bases and J by 7 bases, with 10 bases left in between. The CDR3 protein is CASSQDVPVNSPLHF. Here the CDR3 DNA reads TGCGCCAGCAGCCAAGATGTCCCGGTAAATTCACCCCTCCACTTT.

The chain joins TRBV6-9 to TRBJ1-1; D is ambiguous. The CDR3 consists of 14 residues. V was pared by 10 bases and J by 1 base, with 16 bases between. Germline V CDR1 and CDR2: MNHGY, SVAAGI. The CDR3 reads CATPHPSGNTEAFF. CDR3 DNA sequence: TGTGCCACTCCACACCCATCGGGGAACACTGAAGCTTTCTTT.

The chain combines TRBV6-5 with TRBJ1-1; D might be TRBD1 (6 bases). This CDR3 has 15 residues. Per the germline V gene, CDR1 is MNHEY and CDR2 is SVGAGI. Trimming shortened V by 5 bases and J by 0 bases, and 13 bases separated the two germline ends. The DNA of the CDR3 is TGTGCCAGCAGTCCACAGACAGGAATGAACACTGAAGCTTTCTTT. The encoded protein is CASSPQTGMNTEAFF.

This sequence joins TRBV18 and TRBJ2-3; TRBD2 is a possible D gene (6 bases). The V end was cut by 6 bases, the J end by 1 base, with 14 bases between. The CDR3 is 15 amino acids. The germline CDR1 and CDR2 sequences are KGHSH and LQKENI. The CDR3 region has the DNA TGTGCCAGCTCCCCGGACGGGGGTGGCACAGATACGCAGTATTTT. Protein: CASSPDGGGTDTQYF.

This chain joins TRBV19 and TRBJ2-7; perhaps TRBD2 as D (6 bases). Trimming took off 5 bases at V and 4 bases at J, with 12 bases between the two ends. Germline CDR1 reads LNHDA; CDR2 reads SQIVND (reference sequence). This CDR3 region has 13 residues. The CDR3: CASSFGLMYEQYF. DNA of the CDR3: TGTGCCAGTAGTTTCGGACTAATGTACGAGCAGTACTTC.

The chain carries TRBV19 and TRBJ1-5; 9 bases are a match to TRBD1. This CDR3 spans 14 amino acids. The V gene's germline CDR1 is LNHDA and CDR2 SQIVND (reference sequence). The V gene end was trimmed by 6 bases and the J gene end by 5 bases; junction bases not matched to a gene: 5. The CDR3: CASSPTGGDQPQHF. DNA of the CDR3: TGTGCCAGTAGCCCGACAGGGGGGGATCAGCCCCAGCATTTT.

This chain joins TRBV6-1 and TRBJ2-5; D is perhaps TRBD2 (6 bases). The ends were cut back, 8 bases at V and 0 bases at J, with 10 bases in the middle. Germline V gene data show CDR1 as MNHNS and CDR2 as SASEGT. The CDR3 runs 13 residues. The CDR3 spells CASSGDNQETQYF. The CDR3 DNA sequence: TGTGCCAGCTCGGGGGATAACCAAGAGACCCAGTACTTC.

The V and J genes are TRBV2 and TRBJ2-1, with 12 bases identical to TRBD2. The CDR3 length is 16 residues. The junction had 7 bases not matched to a gene; V was cut back by 1 base and J by 9 bases. Germline V gives CDR1 SNHLY, CDR2 FYNNEI. The CDR3 region has the DNA TGTGCCAGCAGTGAAGTAGGACTAGCGGGGTCGGTTGAGCAGTTCTTC. Translating it yields CASSEVGLAGSVEQFF.

The chain has TRBV6-4 and TRBJ1-1, with 7 nucleotides matching TRBD1. This CDR3 region has 12 residues. CDR1 is MRHNA, CDR2 SNTAGT, per germline. The V gene end was trimmed by 7 bases and the J gene end by 5 bases; junction bases not matched to a gene: 4. CDR3 bases: TGTGCCAGCACCGACAGGGTGACTGAAGCTTTCTTT. Residues: CASTDRVTEAFF.

The rearrangement joins TRBV5-1 to TRBJ2-7; TRBD2 matches at 7 bases. The V gene's germline CDR1 is SGHRS and CDR2 YFSETQ. The CDR3 has 15 residues. The V gene end was trimmed by 5 bases and the J gene end by 5 bases; junction bases not matched to a gene: 13. In DNA, the CDR3 is TGCGCCAGCAGACCAGGTGGGGGGGGAGACCACGAGCAGTACTTC. Translating gives CASRPGGGGDHEQYF. The entire variable domain, with the rest obtained from reference TRBV5-1 and TRBJ2-7, is as follows: KAGVTQTPRYLIKTRGQQVTLSCSPISGHRSVSWYQQTPGQGLQFLFEYFSETQRNKGNFPGRFSGRQFSNSRSEMNVSTLELGDSALYLCASRPGGGGDHEQYFGPGTRLTVT.

The V and J genes are TRBV2 and TRBJ2-5, with D perhaps TRBD2 (6 bases). The CDR3 is 14 residues long. V shed 8 bases and J shed 3 bases, with 16 bases lying between them. Per germline, CDR1 SNHLY and CDR2 FYNNEI. The CDR3 nucleotides read TGTGCCAGCGCTTTGGGACTGGGCAAAGAGACCCAGTACTTC. Protein sequence: CASALGLGKETQYF.

The chain is built from TRBV7-9 and TRBJ1-2; the D is unclear. With 5 bases removed from V and 6 bases from J, the gap between germline ends came to 7 bases. Per the germline V gene, CDR1 is SEHNR and CDR2 is FQNEAQ (reference sequence). The CDR3 is 11 amino acids. CDR3 sequence (DNA): TGTGCCAGCAGCCTAATAAATGGCTACACCTTC. Its protein product is CASSLINGYTF. Combining the CDR3 with reference TRBV7-9 and TRBJ1-2 gives the whole variable domain DTGVSQNPRHKITKRGQNVTFRCDPISEHNRLYWYRQTLGQGPEFLTYFQNEAQLEKSRLLSDRFSAERPKGSFSTLEIQRTEQGDSAMYLCASSLINGYTFGSGTRLTVV.

CDR3 amino acids: CASSVGGSYEQYF. The CDR3 coding sequence is TGTGCCAGCAGCGTTGGCGGATCCTACGAGCAGTACTTC. The chain is built from TRBV9 and TRBJ2-7; no clear D gene. Trimming stripped 2 bases from V and 1 base from J, with 7 bases between. CDR1 and CDR2 (germline): SGDLS, YYNGEE. CDR3 size: 13 residues. Filled out from reference TRBV9 and TRBJ2-7, the complete variable domain reads DSGVTQTPKHLITATGQRVTLRCSPRSGDLSVYWYQQSLDQGLQFLIQYYNGEERAKGNILERFSAQQFPDLHSELNLSSLELGDSALYFCASSVGGSYEQYFGPGTRLTVT.

The J gene is TRBJ1-2, the V gene TRBV5-6; D might be TRBD1 (5 bases). Per the germline V gene, CDR1 is SGHDT and CDR2 is YYEEEE. Trimming left V 3 bases short and J 3 bases short, with 15 bases between. The CDR3 covers 15 residues. The CDR3 sequence: CASSSQGRSDYGYTF. Here the CDR3 DNA reads TGTGCCAGCAGCTCCCAGGGTCGGTCAGACTATGGCTACACCTTC.

The rearrangement uses TRBV5-4 and TRBJ2-3; D is unresolved. This CDR3 region has 14 residues. The V end was cut by 3 bases, the J end by 2 bases, with 10 bases between. CDR1 and CDR2 from the germline V gene are SGHNT and YYREEE (reference sequence). Written as DNA, the CDR3 is TGTGCCAGCAGCTCCAAGATAGTCACAGATACGCAGTATTTT. Translated: CASSSKIVTDTQYF.